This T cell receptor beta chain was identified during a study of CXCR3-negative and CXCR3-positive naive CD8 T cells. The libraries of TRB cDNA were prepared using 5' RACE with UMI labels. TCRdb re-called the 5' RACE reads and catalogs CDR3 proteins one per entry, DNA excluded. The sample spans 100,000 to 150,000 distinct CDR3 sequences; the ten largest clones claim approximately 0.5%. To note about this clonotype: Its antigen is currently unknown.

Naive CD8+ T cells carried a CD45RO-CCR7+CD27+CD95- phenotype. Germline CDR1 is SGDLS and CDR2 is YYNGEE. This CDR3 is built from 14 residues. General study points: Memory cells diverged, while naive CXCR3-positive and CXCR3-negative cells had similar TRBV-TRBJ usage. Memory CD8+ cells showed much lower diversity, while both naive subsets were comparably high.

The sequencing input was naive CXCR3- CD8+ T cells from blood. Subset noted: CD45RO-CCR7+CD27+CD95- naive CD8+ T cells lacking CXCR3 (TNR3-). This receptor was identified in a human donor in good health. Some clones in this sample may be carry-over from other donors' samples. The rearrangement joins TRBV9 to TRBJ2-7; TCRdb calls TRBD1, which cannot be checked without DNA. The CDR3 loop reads CASSVGSAAYEQYF. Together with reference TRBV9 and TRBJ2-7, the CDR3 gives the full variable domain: DSGVTQTPKHLITATGQRVTLRCSPRSGDLSVYWYQQSLDQGLQFLIQYYNGEERAKGNILERFSAQQFPDLHSELNLSSLELGDSALYFCASSVGSAAYEQYFGPGTRLTVT.